The 14 T cell receptor beta chains listed next were all sequenced from one sample in a study of T cell clonotyping in hematopoietic cell transplantation. Assay used: immunoSEQ multiplex PCR; TCRdb lists only in-frame clones, some missing. The sample holds under 10,000 clones, about nine tenths seen once. Sample: PBMCs, taken 180 days after allogeneic stem cell transplant. Receptor source: a human patient who had an allogeneic stem cell transplant, so the T cells may come from the graft donor. The donor label of this sample is uncertain. Some clones in this sample may be carry-over from other donors' samples.

This chain uses TRBV2 with TRBJ1-2, with D uncertain. From germline, CDR1 is SNHLY and CDR2 FYNNEI. This CDR3 region has 14 residues. Trimming removed 3 bases from V and 5 bases from J, with 13 bases in between. DNA of the CDR3: TGTGCCAGCAGTGAGGGCAGCGACAAATATGGCTACACCTTC. Its translation: CASSEGSDKYGYTF.

The CDR3 is CASSPPEYTPANYGYTF. The CDR3 DNA reads as TGTGCCAGCAGCCCGCCCGAATATACACCAGCTAACTATGGCTACACCTTC. The chain employs TRBV7-9 and TRBJ1-2; D gene uncertain. Trimming shortened V by 5 bases and J by 0 bases, and 19 bases separated the two germline ends. CDR3 length: 17 residues. Germline lookup yields CDR1 SEHNR and CDR2 FQNEAQ (reference sequence).

In this sample, this clone turned up once. The V call is TRBV4-3, the J call TRBJ1-2; TRBD1 matches 10 bases. Per germline, CDR1 LGHNA and CDR2 YSLEER. The CDR3 spans 16 residues. V shed 3 bases, J shed 3 bases, and the junction held 7 bases outside the gene matches. CDR3 in DNA: TGCGCCAGCAGCCATGAAGGACAGGGGGAATACTATGGCTACACCTTC. This codes for CASSHEGQGEYYGYTF.

The chain recombines TRBV29-1 with TRBJ1-1; the D is unclear. The CDR3 spans 13 residues. Germline CDR1 and CDR2: SQVTM and ANQGSEA. V was clipped by 8 bases and J by 0 bases, with 13 bases between them. The CDR3 region has the DNA TGCAGCATATCAGGACTCCTGAACACTGAAGCTTTCTTT. Protein sequence: CSISGLLNTEAFF.

The chain links TRBV2 to TRBJ1-1, with D possibly TRBD1 on 5 matching bases. The CDR3 covers 16 residues. Trimming took 3 bases from V and 0 from J, leaving 14 bases between them. Germline lookup yields CDR1 SNHLY and CDR2 FYNNEI. The CDR3 DNA reads TGTGCCAGCAGTGAGAGGGGAATTCGGCTGAACACTGAAGCTTTCTTT. This gives the protein CASSERGIRLNTEAFF.

This clone is a singleton in its sample. V and J are TRBV7-9 and TRBJ2-7; 9 positions match TRBD1. V shed 1 base and J 5 bases; nucleotides not matched to a gene: 6. This CDR3 has 15 amino acids. The germline CDR1 and CDR2 sequences are SEHNR and FQNEAQ (reference sequence). CDR3 region: CASSLEDRGGNEQYF. CDR3 DNA: TGTGCCAGCAGCTTAGAGGACAGGGGCGGGAACGAGCAGTACTTC.

This clone was observed a single time. V gene TRBV9 combines with J gene TRBJ1-2; 7 bases map to TRBD1. The CDR3 is made up of 16 amino acids. In germline, CDR1 is SGDLS, CDR2 YYNGEE. V lost 0 bases, J lost 5 bases, and 10 bases stayed unmatched. Here the CDR3 reads CASSVASSGRGYGYTF. The CDR3 DNA reads as TGTGCCAGCAGCGTAGCCTCGTCGGGCAGGGGGTATGGCTACACCTTC.

This chain connects TRBV5-6 to TRBJ2-3, with a tentative D call TRBD1 (6 bases). The length of the CDR3 is 14 residues. The germline V gene has CDR1 SGHDT and CDR2 YYEEEE. Trimming pared 4 bases from V and 3 bases from J, leaving 12 bases between. The CDR3 loop reads CASSGGRGTDTQYF. CDR3 DNA: TGTGCCAGCAGCGGTGGCAGGGGAACAGATACGCAGTATTTT.

The rearrangement joins TRBV28 to TRBJ2-7; no definite D call. The CDR3 is 15 residues long. Germline V lookup: CDR1 MDHEN, CDR2 SYDVKM. V shed 1 base and J shed 0 bases, with 10 bases lying between them. The CDR3 spells CASSLLSASSYEQYF. The CDR3 nucleotides read TGTGCCAGCAGTTTATTGTCAGCCTCCTCCTACGAGCAGTACTTC.

V usage is TRBV2 and J usage is TRBJ1-1; TRBD1 is a possible D gene (5 bases). The CDR3 has 17 amino acids. The germline V gene encodes CDR1 SNHLY and CDR2 FYNNEI. The V end was cut by 6 bases, the J end by 2 bases, with 22 bases between. CDR3 DNA: TGTGCCAGCAGACTTAATCTGGGGACGGGAGCAAACACTGAAGCTTTCTTT. This translates into CASRLNLGTGANTEAFF. Supplemented by reference TRBV2 and TRBJ1-1, the full variable domain reads EPEVTQTPSHQVTQMGQEVILRCVPISNHLYFYWYRQILGQKVEFLVSFYNNEISEKSEIFDDQFSVERPDGSNFTLKIRSTKLEDSAMYFCASRLNLGTGANTEAFFGQGTRLTVV.

This chain connects TRBV7-2 to TRBJ2-7; 10 bases fit TRBD2. The CDR3 sequence is 15 residues long. Germline CDR1 is SGHTA and CDR2 is FQGNSA. J lost 3 bases, V lost 5 bases, and 7 bases had no gene match. CDR3 in amino acids: CASSPPAGGFYEQYF. The CDR3 DNA sequence: TGTGCCAGCAGCCCCCCAGCGGGGGGGTTCTACGAGCAGTACTTC. The full variable domain, in which reference TRBV7-2 and TRBJ2-7 provide the parts outside the CDR3, is GAGVSQSPSNKVTEKGKDVELRCDPISGHTALYWYRQSLGQGLEFLIYFQGNSAPDKSGLPSDRFSAERTGGSVSTLTIQRTQQEDSAVYLCASSPPAGGFYEQYFGPGTRLTVT.

CDR3 loop: CASSTPGGVDIGYTF. The CDR3 DNA sequence: TGTGCCAGTAGTACCCCAGGGGGCGTTGATATCGGCTACACCTTC. The chain has TRBV19 and TRBJ1-2, with 8 bases that match TRBD1. This CDR3 contains 15 residues. J lost 8 bases, V lost 4 bases, and 12 bases had no gene match. Germline lookup yields CDR1 LNHDA and CDR2 SQIVND (reference sequence).

The rearrangement uses TRBV5-1 and TRBJ2-7; possibly TRBD1 or TRBD2 for D (5 bases each). Germline-derived CDR1 and CDR2 are SGHRS and YFSETQ. Trimming shortened V by 7 bases and J by 6 bases, and 11 bases separated the two germline ends. The CDR3 contains 11 residues. The CDR3 DNA follows: TGCGCCAGCTCAGAGGGGTTCGAGCAGTACTTC. Encoded protein: CASSEGFEQYF.

This clone was observed once. This chain joins TRBV4-1 and TRBJ1-1; maybe TRBD1 (6 bases). In germline, CDR1 is MGHRA, CDR2 YSYEKL. The CDR3 has 15 residues. V lost 0 bases to trimming and J lost 6 bases, with 14 bases between them. The CDR3: CASSQDLEGEAEAFF. The CDR3 DNA is TGCGCCAGCAGCCAAGATCTTGAGGGGGAGGCTGAAGCTTTCTTT.